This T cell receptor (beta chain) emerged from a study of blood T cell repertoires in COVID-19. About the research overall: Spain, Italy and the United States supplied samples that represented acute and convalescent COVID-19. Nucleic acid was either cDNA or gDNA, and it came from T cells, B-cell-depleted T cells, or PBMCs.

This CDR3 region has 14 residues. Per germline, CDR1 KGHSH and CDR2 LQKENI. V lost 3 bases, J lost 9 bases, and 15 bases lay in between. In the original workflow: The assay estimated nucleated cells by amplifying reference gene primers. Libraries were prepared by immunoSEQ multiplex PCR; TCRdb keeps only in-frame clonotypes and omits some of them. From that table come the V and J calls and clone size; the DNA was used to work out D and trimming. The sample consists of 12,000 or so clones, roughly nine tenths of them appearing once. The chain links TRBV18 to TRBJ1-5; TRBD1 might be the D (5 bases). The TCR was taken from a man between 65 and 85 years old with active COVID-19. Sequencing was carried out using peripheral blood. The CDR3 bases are TGTGCCAGCTCACCGAGCGCCGGAACAGGGCCCCAGCATTTT. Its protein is CASSPSAGTGPQHF. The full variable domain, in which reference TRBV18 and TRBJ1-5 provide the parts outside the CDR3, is NAGVMQNPRHLVRRRGQEARLRCSPMKGHSHVYWYRQLPEEGLKFMVYLQKENIIDESGMPKERFSAEFPKEGPSILRIQQVVRGDSAAYFCASSPSAGTGPQHFGDGTRLSIL.